These 5 T cell receptor beta chains share one sample of origin, sequenced in a study of T-cell reconstitution after alpha-beta-depleted transplantation in children. The authors prepared the TCRbeta library with unique molecular identifiers. Via MiXCR, TCRdb re-called the PCR reads, giving one row per CDR3 protein. The repertoire holds about 210,000 distinct CDR3 sequences, with approximately 15% as singletons. The sample consisted of PBMCs, mostly from graft donor cells, taken 360 days after TCRalphabeta/CD19-depleted stem cell transplant. The receptors were sampled from a male patient between 2 and 10 years old who had a stem cell transplant for acute lymphoblastic leukemia, so the T cells may come from the graft donor.

This clonotype came up a few times. The J gene is TRBJ2-1, the V gene TRBV6-2 or TRBV6-3, with D tentatively TRBD2 (6 bases). Trimming removed 2 bases from V and 0 bases from J, with 20 bases in between. The CDR3 loop spans 19 amino acids. Germline loops: CDR1 MNHEY, CDR2 SVGEGT. Here the CDR3 reads CASSYPFLLDGSSYNEQFF. DNA for the CDR3: TGTGCCAGCAGTTACCCCTTCCTTCTGGACGGGAGCTCCTACAATGAGCAGTTCTTC.

The sample holds many counts of this clonotype. The V and J genes are TRBV9 and TRBJ2-1, with 12 bases that match TRBD2. Per germline, CDR1 SGDLS and CDR2 YYNGEE. The CDR3 contains 14 residues. Trimming cost V 7 bases and J 4 bases; bases outside gene matches: 3. CDR3 coding DNA: TGTGCCAGCGCTACTAGCGGGAGGTACAATGAGCAGTTCTTC. Translation: CASATSGRYNEQFF.

This clonotype was seen more than once but under ten times. The genes are TRBV28 and TRBJ2-3, with D maybe TRBD1 (6 bases). Per germline, CDR1 MDHEN and CDR2 SYDVKM. V was cut by 2 bases and J by 8 bases, with 14 bases left in between. The CDR3 spans 14 residues. In DNA, the CDR3 is TGTGCCAGCAGTTTACCGACAGGTGTTGGTACGCAGTATTTT. Translated: CASSLPTGVGTQYF.

This clonotype was seen a few times. The V call is TRBV6-2 or TRBV6-3, the J call TRBJ2-1, with 13 positions matching TRBD2. Unmatched junction bases numbered 9, after V lost 6 bases and J lost 7 bases. The CDR3 covers 16 residues. Germline V lookup: CDR1 MNHEY, CDR2 SVGEGT. The CDR3: CASRPPGLAGLNEQFF. The CDR3 DNA is TGTGCCAGCAGACCCCCGGGACTAGCGGGGTTAAATGAGCAGTTCTTC.

There are a few counts of this clonotype. The chain links TRBV20-1 to TRBJ2-7; D is possibly TRBD2 (6 bases). Deletions cut 6 bases from V and 3 bases from J, with 15 bases between. CDR1 DFQATT and CDR2 SNEGSKA come from the germline V gene (reference sequence). The CDR3 contains 13 residues. This CDR3 is CSARPLAIYEQYF. CDR3 nucleotide sequence: TGCAGTGCGCGCCCGCTAGCGATCTACGAGCAGTACTTC.